This entry features one T cell receptor beta chain sequence. This record comes from a study of blood T cell repertoires in COVID-19. Study-wide context: COVID-19 samples collected from the United States, Italy and Spain covered acute and convalescent phases. Sample material is recorded as cDNA or gDNA derived from T cells, B-cell-depleted T cells, or PBMCs.

The V end lost 1 base, the J end lost 3 bases, and 15 bases lay between the germline ends. The CDR3 is 16 residues long. Germline CDR1 and CDR2: LNHDA and SQIVND (reference sequence). Authors' analysis steps: Amplification from reference gene primers served as the basis for estimated nucleated cell counts. Generated by immunoSEQ multiplex PCR, the TCRdb table keeps only in-frame clones and is missing some. V and J calls and clone size follow that table, whereas D and trimming were derived from the DNA. This table has 30,000 to 40,000 clones, roughly nine tenths appearing once. This TCR derives from a man aged 50 to 60 with active or convalescent COVID-19. The sample comprised peripheral blood. This chain connects TRBV19 to TRBJ1-2; TRBD1 might be the D (5 bases). CDR3 nucleotide sequence: TGTGCCAGTAGTATAGTCGGCGTCGGAGGGGACTATGGCTACACCTTC. Translation: CASSIVGVGGDYGYTF.